The rows below give T cell receptor beta chains drawn from one sample of a study of blood T cell repertoires in COVID-19. Method: immunoSEQ multiplex PCR; TCRdb's copy keeps in-frame clones and lacks some. The sample records 250,000 to 300,000 clones, roughly 89% being singletons. Material for sequencing was peripheral blood. The receptors come from a woman aged 40 to 49 who had recovered from COVID-19. The CDR3 runs from the conserved cysteine through the conserved F or W. Fields, in order: clone size, V gene, D gene, J gene, CDR3 DNA, CDR3 protein. D genes are given only for firm matches. Size values are once, few and many counts, or a class for expanded clones, and some rows have none.

>.|TRBV6-2/TRBV6-3|.|TRBJ2-1
TGTGCCAGCAGTTCCCGTGGGAGTAATGAGCAGTTCTTC
CASSSRGSNEQFF
>.|TRBV9|TRBD1|TRBJ2-3
TGTGCCAGCAGCGTAGGGACAGGGATCACAGATACGCAGTATTTT
CASSVGTGITDTQYF
>.|TRBV29-1|.|TRBJ2-2
TGCAGCGTTTTCGGGGATGCGGAGCTGTTTTTT
CSVFGDAELFF
>.|TRBV27|.|TRBJ2-5
TGTGCCAGCAGTCCCCGGTACCAAGAGACCCAGTACTTC
CASSPRYQETQYF
>.|TRBV11-3|.|TRBJ2-3
TGTGCCAGCAGCTTATTAGTTAGCACAGATACGCAGTATTTT
CASSLLVSTDTQYF
>.|TRBV30|TRBD1|TRBJ1-4
TGTGCCTGGGACCGGGACAGGGGTGAAAAACTGTTTTTT
CAWDRDRGEKLFF
>.|TRBV5-6|.|TRBJ2-3
TGTGCCAGTTCGATACTCACAGATACGCAGTATTTT
CASSILTDTQYF
>.|TRBV12-3/TRBV12-4|.|TRBJ2-7
TGTGCCAGCGGGAGGGGGGTCTCCTACGAGCAGTACTTC
CASGRGVSYEQYF
>.|TRBV6-5|.|TRBJ1-3
TGTGCCAGCAGGGGGGGGGCGATCGGAAACACCATATATTTT
CASRGGAIGNTIYF
>.|TRBV14|.|TRBJ1-2
TGTGCCAGCAGCCAAGAATTCGGAGTGCCCTATGGCTACACCTTC
CASSQEFGVPYGYTF
>.|TRBV7-2|TRBD1|TRBJ1-2
TGTGCCAGCAGCGCGAGTCAGGGGGCGCCGGGCTACACCTTC
CASSASQGAPGYTF
>.|TRBV6-5|.|TRBJ1-4
TGTGCCAGCAGTTATGTAGCGTCCATGGTGTTGGAAAAACTGTTTTTT
CASSYVASMVLEKLFF
>.|TRBV5-1|.|TRBJ2-5
TGCGCCAGCAGCTTGGGGCAGGGTGGAGAGACCCAGTACTTC
CASSLGQGGETQYF
>.|TRBV20-1|.|TRBJ1-5
TGCAGTGCTAGTTTGACAGCAAATCAGCCCCAGCATTTT
CSASLTANQPQHF
>.|TRBV2|.|TRBJ1-3
TGTGCCAGCAGTGTGGGGAAGGGGTTTGGAAACACCATATATTTT
CASSVGKGFGNTIYF
>.|TRBV3-1/TRBV3-2|.|TRBJ1-4
TGTGCCAGCAGCCAAGATATCGGGTCAAAACTGTTTTTT
CASSQDIGSKLFF
>few|TRBV19|.|TRBJ1-3
TGTGCCAGCACAAAGCCCGGGACATCCTCTTACTCTGGAAACACCATATATTTT
CASTKPGTSSYSGNTIYF
>.|TRBV10-2|.|TRBJ2-2
TGCGCCAGCAGCGACGGGCGGAGGTGGACCGGGGAGCTGTTTTTT
CASSDGRRWTGELFF
>.|TRBV4-1|TRBD2|TRBJ2-2
TGCGCCAGCAGCCAAGGGTCCCCGGGAGGTCACGGGGAGCTGTTTTTT
CASSQGSPGGHGELFF
>.|TRBV7-7|.|TRBJ2-2
TGTGCCAGCAGCTTAACCGGGCCTGAGGGCGGGGAGCTGTTTTTT
CASSLTGPEGGELFF
>.|TRBV3-1/TRBV3-2|TRBD1|TRBJ2-7
TGTGCCAGCAGCCGAAGACAGGGGTCCTACGAGCAGTACTTC
CASSRRQGSYEQYF
>.|TRBV29-1|.|TRBJ1-3
TGCAGCGCGACACAGGGTTACTCAGCTGGAAACACCATATATTTT
CSATQGYSAGNTIYF
>.|TRBV18|TRBD1|TRBJ1-5
TGTGCCAGCTCACCAAACAGGGGCGGTGATCCCCAGCATTTT
CASSPNRGGDPQHF
>.|TRBV4-1|TRBD1|TRBJ1-1
TGCGCCAGCAGCCAAGATACAGGGGAAAGGTGGGCTTTCTTT
CASSQDTGERWAFF
>.|TRBV18|.|TRBJ1-2
TGTGCCAGCTCACCGCTTCGACAGGTCCGCTATGGCTACACCTTC
CASSPLRQVRYGYTF
>many|TRBV28|.|TRBJ1-2
TGTGCCAGCAGTTTTTTCAGGGATGGTGGCTACACCTTC
CASSFFRDGGYTF
>.|TRBV4-3|.|TRBJ1-5
TGCGCCAGCAGCCAAGATTTAATGAGCTATCAGCCCCAGCATTTT
CASSQDLMSYQPQHF
>.|TRBV5-1|.|TRBJ1-1
TGCGCCAGCAGCTTGTATGCTGACGGGAGGTTGAACACTGAAGCTTTCTTT
CASSLYADGRLNTEAFF
>.|TRBV2|.|TRBJ2-3
TGTGCCAGCAGCAGCCTAGTACAGGGAAACGTAGGAGATACGCAGTATTTT
CASSSLVQGNVGDTQYF
>.|TRBV7-6|TRBD1|TRBJ2-2
TGTGCCAGCAGCAACGGACAGGGAAACACCGGGGAGCTGTTTTTT
CASSNGQGNTGELFF
>.|TRBV4-1|.|TRBJ1-1
TGCGCCAGCAGCCAAGTGTCGGGAGCTGAAGCTTTCTTT
CASSQVSGAEAFF
>.|TRBV27|.|TRBJ2-4
TGTGCCAGCAGTTTCCAAGGGACAACCGGCTACATTCAGTACTTC
CASSFQGTTGYIQYF
>.|TRBV10-3|TRBD1|TRBJ2-3
TGTGCCATCTGGCCGGGACAGGGGCCCACAGATACGCAGTATTTT
CAIWPGQGPTDTQYF
>.|TRBV5-1|TRBD1|TRBJ2-5
TGCGCCAGCAGCTTGGGGGACAGTCAAGAGACCCAGTACTTC
CASSLGDSQETQYF
>.|TRBV30|.|TRBJ1-5
TGTGCCTGGAGTGTCCCGGTACAGGGCGGGAGGCAGCCCCAGCATTTT
CAWSVPVQGGRQPQHF
>.|TRBV19|TRBD1|TRBJ1-2
TGTGCCAGTAGTATGGGACAGGGGGTGTCCTATGGCTACACCTTC
CASSMGQGVSYGYTF
>.|TRBV30|TRBD2|TRBJ2-3
TGTGCCTGGAGTAGTCTAGCGGGTCCCACAGATACGCAGTATTTT
CAWSSLAGPTDTQYF
>.|TRBV4-1|TRBD2|TRBJ2-3
TGCGCCAGCAGCCAAGCTCTAGCGGGGCGATCGGATACGCAGTATTTT
CASSQALAGRSDTQYF
>.|TRBV9|.|TRBJ1-4
TGTGCCAGCAGCGGCGGGACGACTAATGAAAAACTGTTTTTT
CASSGGTTNEKLFF
>.|TRBV27|TRBD1|TRBJ1-6
TGTGCCAGCAGTTTATGGACAGGGGGGCTTAATTCACCCCTCCACTTT
CASSLWTGGLNSPLHF
>.|TRBV27|TRBD2|TRBJ2-5
TGTGCCAGCAGTTTTTGGTCTAGCGGGGGGGAGACCCAGTACTTC
CASSFWSSGGETQYF
>.|TRBV9|.|TRBJ2-1
TGTGCCAGCAGCGTACTTGGGGACTCCGATTGGGGTCAGTTCTTC
CASSVLGDSDWGQFF
>.|TRBV18|.|TRBJ1-3
TGTGCCAGCTCACCGGACAACTCTGGAAACACCATATATTTT
CASSPDNSGNTIYF
>.|TRBV20-1|.|TRBJ2-7
TGCAGTGCTAGTCGACAGCGACCCAACGAGCAGTACTTC
CSASRQRPNEQYF
>.|TRBV7-9|TRBD2|TRBJ2-3
TGTGCCAGCAGCTTAACTAGCGGGAGATCTGATACGCAGTATTTT
CASSLTSGRSDTQYF
>.|TRBV7-9|.|TRBJ1-2
TGTGCCAGCAGCTCTTATGGCTACACCTTC
CASSSYGYTF
>.|TRBV20-1|.|TRBJ2-1
TGCAGTGCTAGTGAAGCCGCGACGCGGCACAATGAGCAGTTCTTC
CSASEAATRHNEQFF
>once|TRBV6-5|.|TRBJ1-6
TGTGCCAGCAGTTACGAGAGGAATTCACCCCTCCACTTT
CASSYERNSPLHF
>.|TRBV5-1|.|TRBJ2-2
TGCGCCAGCACAGGACAGAACACCGGGGAGCTGTTTTTT
CASTGQNTGELFF
>once|TRBV3-1/TRBV3-2|.|TRBJ2-4
TGTGCCAGCAGCCAAGAGGCCATTCAGTACTTC
CASSQEAIQYF